Below, 25 T cell receptor beta chains from the same sample are listed, as sequenced in a study of blood T cell repertoires in COVID-19. Produced via immunoSEQ multiplex PCR; TCRdb's table is partial and in-frame only. The data contain around 250,000 clones, approximately 90% of them singletons. Sequenced material: PBMCs or T cells enriched from blood (not recorded which). All receptors derive from a middle-aged man who had been exposed to COVID-19.

The gene calls are TRBV2 and TRBJ2-7, with 10 bases aligning to TRBD2. Germline values: CDR1 SNHLY, CDR2 FYNNEI. The V gene end was trimmed by 1 base and the J gene end by 6 bases; junction bases not matched to a gene: 6. CDR3 length equals 15 residues. The CDR3 DNA reads TGTGCCAGCAGTGAAGAAGCTAGCGGGAGCATCGAGCAGTACTTC. Translated, it gives CASSEEASGSIEQYF.

The V and J genes are TRBV5-1 and TRBJ2-3; 7 bases line up with TRBD2. The V gene's germline CDR1 is SGHRS and CDR2 YFSETQ. With V trimmed by 0 bases and J by 6 bases, 4 bases remained unmatched. CDR3 length: 14 residues. The CDR3 region has the DNA TGCGCCAGCAGCTTGGGGGAGGGTCCGGATACGCAGTATTTT. As protein: CASSLGEGPDTQYF.

The rearrangement joins TRBV7-3 to TRBJ2-1, with D tentatively TRBD1 (6 bases). V was clipped by 7 bases and J by 4 bases, with 17 bases between them. The CDR3 is 15 amino acids. Germline CDR1 and CDR2: SGHTA and FQGTGA. CDR3 sequence (DNA): TGTGCCAGCACCCCTGGGGGCGGCCTTTACAATGAGCAGTTCTTC. It yields the protein CASTPGGGLYNEQFF.

This clone has just one count. The chain joins TRBV28 to TRBJ1-4; the match to TRBD1 covers 12 bases. V was pared by 5 bases and J by 10 bases, with 5 bases of the junction left unmatched. CDR1 is MDHEN and CDR2 is SYDVKM in the germline V gene. This CDR3 has 14 residues. CDR3 residues: CASSPGTGGVKLFF. DNA of the CDR3: TGTGCCAGCAGTCCGGGGACAGGGGGCGTAAAACTGTTTTTT.

The chain is built from TRBV19 and TRBJ2-7; 10 bases fit TRBD1. The V and J ends lost 4 bases and 6 bases, in that order; junction bases with no gene match: 12. The CDR3 spans 16 residues. Germline V gene lookup returns CDR1 LNHDA and CDR2 SQIVND (reference sequence). CDR3 DNA: TGTGCCAGTAGTAGTCTAATCGGGACAGGGGTCCGCGAGCAGTACTTC. Translating it yields CASSSLIGTGVREQYF.

The V call is TRBV5-1, the J call TRBJ2-1; TRBD2 matches 10 bases. Trimming removed 0 bases from V and 5 bases from J; junction bases left unmatched: 5. This CDR3 comprises 16 residues. Germline V lookup: CDR1 SGHRS, CDR2 YFSETQ. The CDR3 region is CASSLAVTSGDNEQFF. In DNA form, the CDR3 reads TGCGCCAGCAGCTTGGCCGTCACTAGCGGGGACAATGAGCAGTTCTTC.

This rearrangement joins TRBV7-8 to TRBJ1-5, with 8 bases aligning to TRBD1. J was trimmed by 7 bases and V by 4 bases; bases with no gene match: 6. CDR3 length: 14 residues. Germline CDR1 is SGHVS and CDR2 is FQNEAQ. CDR3 DNA sequence: TGTGCCAGCAGCTCCAGGGGGCTTGGGCAGCCCCAGCATTTT. Protein: CASSSRGLGQPQHF.

This chain connects TRBV28 to TRBJ2-2; 13 positions match TRBD2. Germline assignment: CDR1 MDHEN and CDR2 SYDVKM. The CDR3 loop spans 19 amino acids. V shed 8 bases and J 3 bases; nucleotides not matched to a gene: 15. CDR3 bases: TGTGCCAGCGGGATGACAGCCCGACTAGCGGGAGGATACACCGGGGAGCTGTTTTTT. Its translation is CASGMTARLAGGYTGELFF.

The V gene is TRBV28, the J gene TRBJ1-1; a possible D gene is TRBD1 (5 bases). The CDR3 contains 13 residues. Trimming took 8 bases from V and 5 from J, leaving 15 bases between them. Per germline, CDR1 MDHEN and CDR2 SYDVKM. This CDR3 is CASRSGMRTEAFF. The CDR3 DNA reads TGTGCCAGCCGGTCAGGGATGAGAACTGAAGCTTTCTTT.

This clone was observed a single time. The chain carries TRBV18 and TRBJ2-4, with a weak D call TRBD2 (5 bases). Per the germline V gene, CDR1 is KGHSH and CDR2 is LQKENI. The CDR3 has 17 amino acids. Deletions cut 4 bases from V and 0 bases from J, with 16 bases between. The CDR3 reads CASSRQRTALAKNIQYF. The CDR3 bases are TGTGCCAGCTCACGGCAGCGGACGGCCTTAGCCAAAAACATTCAGTACTTC.

The CDR3 loop is CASSKSGTDYSNQPQHF. The CDR3 DNA sequence: TGTGCCAGCAGTAAATCCGGGACGGACTATAGCAATCAGCCCCAGCATTTT. The chain employs TRBV28 and TRBJ1-5; D is possibly TRBD1 (5 bases). V was pared by 5 bases and J by 0 bases, with 17 bases between. The CDR3 covers 17 residues. Per the germline V gene, CDR1 is MDHEN and CDR2 is SYDVKM.

The V and J genes are TRBV2 and TRBJ1-2, with TRBD1 matching over 8 bases. Germline CDR1 reads SNHLY; CDR2 reads FYNNEI. The CDR3 length is 15 residues. Germline trimming cut 0 bases from V and 6 bases from J; bases unmatched to any gene: 6. CDR3 region: CASSEAVQGANGYTF. The CDR3 DNA reads TGTGCCAGCAGTGAAGCGGTCCAGGGGGCGAATGGCTACACCTTC.

The CDR3 DNA is TGCGCCAGCAGCTTGTTGGGGAGGGGGTTGACAGATACGCAGTATTTT. It specifies CASSLLGRGLTDTQYF. The V gene is TRBV5-1, the J gene TRBJ2-3; D is perhaps TRBD2 (7 bases). This CDR3 contains 16 residues. The germline gives CDR1 SGHRS, CDR2 YFSETQ. Trimming left V 1 base short and J 3 bases short, with 15 bases between.

The chain combines TRBV3-1 (or the pseudogene TRBV3-2) with TRBJ2-5; possible D gene TRBD1, 5 bases. Trimming took 0 bases from V and 5 from J, leaving 16 bases between them. The germline V gene encodes CDR1 LGHDT and CDR2 YNNKEL (reference sequence). The length of the CDR3 is 16 residues. The CDR3 DNA reads as TGTGCCAGCAGCCAAGATTGGGCCAGGGTGGATGAGACCCAGTACTTC. It translates to CASSQDWARVDETQYF.

V gene TRBV4-1 combines with J gene TRBJ1-2, with 7 positions matching TRBD1. The junction had 5 bases not matched to a gene; V was cut back by 2 bases and J by 5 bases. The germline V gene encodes CDR1 MGHRA and CDR2 YSYEKL. The CDR3 covers 14 residues. DNA of the CDR3: TGCGCCAGCAGCCAACAGGGGGTTACATATGGCTACACCTTC. This codes for CASSQQGVTYGYTF.

This clone was recorded once. CDR3: CASSPQFRGPGYTF. CDR3 DNA: TGTGCCAGTAGTCCGCAATTTCGGGGTCCTGGCTACACCTTC. The V gene is TRBV19, the J gene TRBJ1-2; D remains ambiguous. This CDR3 is 14 amino acids long. V shed 5 bases and J shed 7 bases, with 17 bases lying between them. The germline CDR1 and CDR2 sequences are LNHDA and SQIVND (reference sequence).

Regarding this clone: The junction shows a germline mismatch at one end, possibly a read error. This chain joins TRBV19 and TRBJ2-1, with a tentative D call TRBD2 (7 bases). Germline V gives CDR1 LNHDA, CDR2 SQIVND (reference sequence). The CDR3 covers 13 residues. Here the CDR3 DNA reads TGTGCCCGTAGTATCGGGGGGCGGGGGGAGCAGTTCTTC. The encoded protein is CARSIGGRGEQFF. The variable domain in full, completed from reference TRBV19 and TRBJ2-1, reads DGGITQSPKYLFRKEGQNVTLSCEQNLNHDAMYWYRQDPGQGLRLIYYSQIVNDFQKGDIAEGYSVSREKKESFPLTVTSAQKNPTAFYLCARSIGGRGEQFFGPGTRLTVL.

This sequence joins TRBV29-1 and TRBJ2-1; 10 bases fit TRBD2. Trimming at V came to 3 bases and at J to 3 bases, leaving 2 bases not matched to a gene. Germline V gives CDR1 SQVTM, CDR2 ANQGSEA. The CDR3 has 14 amino acids. The CDR3 bases are TGCAGCGTTGAGACTAGCGGGCACTACAATGAGCAGTTCTTC. Amino acid sequence: CSVETSGHYNEQFF.

Only one count was recorded for this clone. The chain joins TRBV5-6 to TRBJ2-7; 10 positions match TRBD2. Germline CDR1 reads SGHDT; CDR2 reads YYEEEE. This CDR3 is built from 15 residues. V lost 4 bases, J lost 4 bases, and 8 bases stayed unmatched. CDR3 nucleotide sequence: TGTGCCAGCAGCCCAAAGCGGGAGGGTAGGTACGAGCAGTACTTC. Translated, it gives CASSPKREGRYEQYF. Based on the CDR3 plus reference TRBV5-6 and TRBJ2-7, the full variable domain is DAGVTQSPTHLIKTRGQQVTLRCSPKSGHDTVSWYQQALGQGPQFIFQYYEEEERQRGNFPDRFSGHQFPNYSSELNVNALLLGDSALYLCASSPKREGRYEQYFGPGTRLTVT.

This rearrangement joins TRBV19 to TRBJ2-3; unclear D gene. The CDR3 covers 13 residues. Germline loops: CDR1 LNHDA, CDR2 SQIVND (reference sequence). Deletions cut 5 bases from V and 5 bases from J, with 11 bases between. CDR3: CASSSLFVDTQYF. CDR3 sequence (DNA): TGTGCCAGTAGTTCTCTTTTTGTAGATACGCAGTATTTT.

For this clone: Other DNA sequences in this specimen translate into the identical CDR3. CDR3 amino acids: CASSRTATNEKLFF. The CDR3 DNA follows: TGTGCCAGTAGTAGGACAGCAACTAATGAAAAACTGTTTTTT. This chain links TRBV19 with TRBJ1-4, with D possibly being TRBD1 (6 bases). Per germline, CDR1 LNHDA and CDR2 SQIVND (reference sequence). The CDR3 covers 14 residues. Trimming removed 4 bases from V and 0 bases from J, with 6 bases in between.

The CDR3 sequence: CALEMLGQGSDTQYF. The CDR3 nucleotides are TGTGCCTTGGAGATGTTGGGACAGGGTTCCGATACGCAGTATTTT. V is TRBV30 and J is TRBJ2-3, with 9 bases matching TRBD1. CDR3 length: 15 amino acids. With 7 bases clipped from V and 6 bases from J, the junction kept 14 bases outside the gene matches. The germline gives CDR1 GTSNPN, CDR2 SVGIG (reference sequence).

The chain combines TRBV19 with TRBJ2-2; possible D gene TRBD2, 7 bases. The CDR3 totals 16 residues. V lost 5 bases and J 4 bases, leaving 17 bases between the germline ends. Germline CDR1 is LNHDA and CDR2 is SQIVND (reference sequence). Written as DNA, the CDR3 is TGTGCCAGTAGTCTACGGGGAGGGGGATCCACCGGGGAGCTGTTTTTT. Amino acid sequence: CASSLRGGGSTGELFF. Variable domain in full (rest from reference TRBV19 and TRBJ2-2): DGGITQSPKYLFRKEGQNVTLSCEQNLNHDAMYWYRQDPGQGLRLIYYSQIVNDFQKGDIAEGYSVSREKKESFPLTVTSAQKNPTAFYLCASSLRGGGSTGELFFGEGSRLTVL.

This chain joins TRBV6-5 and TRBJ1-5; D remains ambiguous. The CDR3 has 14 residues. The germline V and J ends were trimmed by 7 bases and 1 base, with 11 bases remaining between them. In germline, CDR1 is MNHEY, CDR2 SVGAGI. CDR3 DNA: TGTGCCAGCAACCGCCTCGGGAGCAATCAGCCCCAGCATTTT. Translated, it gives CASNRLGSNQPQHF.

The chain couples TRBV4-1 to TRBJ2-4, with D possibly matching TRBD2 (5 bases). Germline V gene lookup returns CDR1 MGHRA and CDR2 YSYEKL. This CDR3 region has 16 residues. V lost 1 base and J 3 bases, leaving 13 bases between the germline ends. The CDR3 sequence: CASSQAGRGVKNIQYF. For the CDR3, the DNA is TGCGCCAGCAGCCAAGCCGGACGGGGAGTCAAAAACATTCAGTACTTC.